The rows below give T cell receptor beta chains drawn from one sample of a study of response to subunit inactivated influenza vaccine. TCRdb ran MiXCR on the RT-PCR reads and lists one entry per CDR3 protein. The sample lists hundreds of thousands of distinct CDR3 sequences; approximately 14% were seen once. The sample here was PBMCs from blood, taken about 14 days before vaccination. These receptors were taken from a man in his fifties or sixties who received an inactivated influenza vaccine. Each CDR3 is given with its conserved first and last residue. The order of the fields is D gene, clone size, J gene, V gene, CDR3 DNA, CDR3 protein. A D gene is named only where the DNA matches it firmly. Expanded clones get a size class; other rows say once, few or many, or leave the size out.

>TRBD2|-|TRBJ2-2|TRBV27
TGTGCCAGCAGTTTATTGCGGACTAGCGGCTACACCGGGGAGCTGTTTTTT
CASSLLRTSGYTGELFF
>TRBD2|-|TRBJ2-3|TRBV9
TGTGCCAGCAGCGGGGGACTAGCGGCTATATCTAGCACAGATACGCAGTATTTT
CASSGGLAAISSTDTQYF
>TRBD2|-|TRBJ2-7|TRBV28
TGTGCCAGCAGCCCCACTAGCGGGAGTGTGAGTGGGCAGTACTTC
CASSPTSGSVSGQYF
>-|-|TRBJ2-3|TRBV7-2
TGTGCCAGCACTTCCAGGAGTGGCGATACGCAGTATTTT
CASTSRSGDTQYF
>-|many|TRBJ2-7|TRBV5-1
TGCGCCAGCAGCTCAGGGGGGCCCGACTCCCAGCAGTACTTC
CASSSGGPDSQQYF
>-|few|TRBJ1-5|TRBV7-9
TGTGCCAGCAGCCCGGCTTCGGAGCCGCAGCCCCAGCATTTT
CASSPASEPQPQHF
>-|few|TRBJ2-2|TRBV19
TGTGCCAGTAGTATTTCCGGGGCTTCGCTGTTTTTT
CASSISGASLFF
>TRBD1|-|TRBJ2-7|TRBV28
TGTGCCAGCAGTACCCACCGACAGGGGCGGTCCTACGAGCAGTACTTC
CASSTHRQGRSYEQYF
>TRBD1|few|TRBJ1-5|TRBV12-3/TRBV12-4
TGTGCCAGCACCCTCGGCAGGGGGGGGATTCAGCCCCAGCATTTT
CASTLGRGGIQPQHF
>-|-|TRBJ1-6|TRBV5-1
TGCGCCAGCACGCCCGGGACGGCAGATTCACCCCTCCACTTT
CASTPGTADSPLHF
>-|-|TRBJ2-5|TRBV2
TGTGCCAGCAGGAGCTATCTAGAGGTTCAAGAGACCCAGTACTTC
CASRSYLEVQETQYF
>-|few|TRBJ2-7|TRBV28
TGTGCCAGCGCATATCTTTTGGGCGAGCAGTACTTC
CASAYLLGEQYF
>-|-|TRBJ2-4|TRBV7-9
TGTGCCAGCAGCTTAGGCTTCGGCGGAGCACACATTCAGTACTTC
CASSLGFGGAHIQYF
>-|-|TRBJ1-5|TRBV3-1
TGTGCCAGCAGCCGGGGACACAATCAGCCCCAGCATTTT
CASSRGHNQPQHF
>TRBD2|-|TRBJ2-7|TRBV18
TGTGCCAGCTCACCGGGAGCGGGGCTTTACGAGCAGTACTTC
CASSPGAGLYEQYF
>-|-|TRBJ2-7|TRBV4-1
TGCGCCAGCAGCCAAGACCCGACGGAAACCTACGAGCAGTACTTC
CASSQDPTETYEQYF
>-|-|TRBJ1-5|TRBV28
TGTGCCAGCAGTTTAATGGGCAGGGAAATTCAGCCCCAGCATTTT
CASSLMGREIQPQHF
>-|-|TRBJ2-3|TRBV12-3/TRBV12-4
TGTGCCAGCAGTTTAAACGTGGGGACAACAGATACGCAGTATTTT
CASSLNVGTTDTQYF
>TRBD1|-|TRBJ2-1|TRBV28
TGTGCCAGCAGTAAGGACAGGAATGAGCAGTTCTTC
CASSKDRNEQFF
>TRBD1|many|TRBJ1-6|TRBV4-1
TGCGCCAGCAGCCAAACGGGACAGGGGACGTCACCCCTCCACTTT
CASSQTGQGTSPLHF
>-|-|TRBJ2-1|TRBV4-3
TGCGCCAGCAGCCAAGATCACGGGAATGAGCAGTTCTTC
CASSQDHGNEQFF
>-|-|TRBJ2-7|TRBV6-2/TRBV6-3
TGTGCCAGCAGTATTCGGGACACCAACAGGAACTTC
CASSIRDTNRNF
>TRBD1|few|TRBJ1-2|TRBV7-9
TGTGCCAGCAGCGTACAGGGGATGAAGGGTGGCTACACCTTC
CASSVQGMKGGYTF
>TRBD2|-|TRBJ2-2|TRBV5-1
TGCGCCAGCAGCTTGCTAGCGGGAGGGACGAACACCGGGGAGCTGTTTTTT
CASSLLAGGTNTGELFF
>-|-|TRBJ2-7|TRBV4-3
TGCGCCAGCAGCCACGCTTACGGGGGCTACGAGCAGTACTTC
CASSHAYGGYEQYF
>-|few|TRBJ2-3|TRBV11-1
TGTGCCAGCAGCTCCTCCGGGAACACGCAGTATTTT
CASSSSGNTQYF
>-|many|TRBJ2-3|TRBV20-1
TGCAGTGCCCAGTCGCAAAATACAGATACGCAGTATTTT
CSAQSQNTDTQYF
>-|-|TRBJ2-7|TRBV7-2
TGTGCCAGCAGCTTAGGGCCGGGTCTATCCTACGAGCAGTACTTC
CASSLGPGLSYEQYF
>TRBD1|-|TRBJ1-1|TRBV15
TGTGCCAGTAGACAGGGGTGGTTGAACACTGAAGCTTTCTTT
CASRQGWLNTEAFF
>TRBD1|-|TRBJ1-4|TRBV6-2/TRBV6-3
TGTGCCAGCAGGGGCTCTGGACAGGTTGGACGTCAAAATGAAAAACTGTTTTTT
CASRGSGQVGRQNEKLFF